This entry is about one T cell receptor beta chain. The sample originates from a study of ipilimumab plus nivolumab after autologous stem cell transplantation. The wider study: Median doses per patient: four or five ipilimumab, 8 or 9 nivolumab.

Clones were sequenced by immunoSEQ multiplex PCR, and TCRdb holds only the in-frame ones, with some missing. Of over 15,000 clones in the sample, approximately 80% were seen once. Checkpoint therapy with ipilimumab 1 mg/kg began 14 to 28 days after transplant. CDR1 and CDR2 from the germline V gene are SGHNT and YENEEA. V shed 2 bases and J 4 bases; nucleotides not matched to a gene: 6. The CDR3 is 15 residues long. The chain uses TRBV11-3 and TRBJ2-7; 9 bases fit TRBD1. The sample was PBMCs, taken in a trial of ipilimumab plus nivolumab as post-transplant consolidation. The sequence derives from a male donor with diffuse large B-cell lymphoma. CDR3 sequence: CASSLPGQGAYEQYF. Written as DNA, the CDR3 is TGTGCCAGCAGCTTACCGGGACAGGGTGCATACGAGCAGTACTTC.